The rows below give T cell receptor beta chains drawn from one sample of a study of cytomegalovirus exposure and HLA in healthy donors. Sequencing was performed with immunoSEQ multiplex PCR; in TCRdb, only in-frame clones are kept and a portion is missing. The sample has roughly 160,000 clones, about 80% seen once. Material for sequencing was PBMCs. These receptors were taken from a man aged 18-30 years in good health and CMV-seropositive. Both conserved end residues are part of each CDR3. D genes are given only for firm matches. A row's size may be missing; if present it is once, few, many or a size class.

d_gene	v_gene	j_gene	abundance	CDR3aa
.	TRBV4-3	TRBJ2-3	.	CASSPGDLTDTQYF
TRBD2	TRBV6-1	TRBJ2-7	few	CASTKTSGRFSEQYF
TRBD1	TRBV10-3	TRBJ1-6	.	CAISESPGTGNSPLHF
.	TRBV9	TRBJ2-1	.	CASSPLYTKGNEQFF
.	TRBV4-2	TRBJ2-3	.	CASSQDGRGFYTDTQYF
.	TRBV11-3	TRBJ2-1	few	CASSIGEINEQFF
.	TRBV4-2	TRBJ1-1	.	CASSQGYSLTEAFF
TRBD1	TRBV4-2	TRBJ1-2	.	CATRTGTNYGYTF
.	TRBV19	TRBJ2-1	.	CASSISDRSYNEQFF
TRBD1	TRBV5-4	TRBJ2-7	.	CASSGDRGDHEQYF
.	TRBV10-1	TRBJ2-2	.	CASSELGGNTGELFF